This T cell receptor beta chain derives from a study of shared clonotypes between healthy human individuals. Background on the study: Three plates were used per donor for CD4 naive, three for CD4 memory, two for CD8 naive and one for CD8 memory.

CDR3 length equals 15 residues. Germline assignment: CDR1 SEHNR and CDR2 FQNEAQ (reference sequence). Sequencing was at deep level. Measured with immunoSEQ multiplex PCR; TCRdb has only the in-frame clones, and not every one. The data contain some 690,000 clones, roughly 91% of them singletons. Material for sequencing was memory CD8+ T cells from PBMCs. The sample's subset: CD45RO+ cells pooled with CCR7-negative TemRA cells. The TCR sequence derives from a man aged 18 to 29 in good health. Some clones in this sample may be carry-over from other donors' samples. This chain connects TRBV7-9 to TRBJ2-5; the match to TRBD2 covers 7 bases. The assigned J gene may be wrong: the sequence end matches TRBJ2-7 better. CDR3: CASSSTSSSSYEQYF. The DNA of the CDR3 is TGTGCCAGCAGCTCGACTAGCAGCAGCTCCTACGAGCAGTACTTC.